Following are 18 T cell receptor beta chains from one sample sequenced in a study of blood T cell repertoires in COVID-19. Repertoires were generated with immunoSEQ multiplex PCR, while TCRdb's copy carries only in-frame clones and drops some. The data contain tens of thousands of clones, 92% of them singletons. The sample was peripheral blood. The source is a human donor in a cohort sampled during active COVID-19.

This clone was recorded a few times. The chain uses TRBV18 and TRBJ1-1; D is undetermined. Germline CDR1 KGHSH, CDR2 LQKENI. V lost 0 bases and J lost 3, with 11 bases in between. The CDR3 covers 15 residues. The CDR3 loop reads CASSPPSLPDTEAFF. The CDR3, as DNA: TGTGCCAGCTCACCACCAAGCCTCCCGGACACTGAAGCTTTCTTT.

The gene calls are TRBV7-8 and TRBJ2-3; 11 nucleotides align to TRBD2. There are 14 residues in the CDR3. Germline V gene sequence: CDR1 SGHVS, CDR2 FQNEAQ. V shed 5 bases, J shed 7 bases, and the junction held 5 bases outside the gene matches. The chain's CDR3 is CASSLSGGAYTQYF. CDR3 coding DNA: TGTGCCAGCAGCCTTAGCGGGGGGGCGTATACGCAGTATTTT.

J is TRBJ2-1 and V is TRBV4-3; unclear D gene. Trimming took off 1 base at V and 0 bases at J, with 19 bases between the two ends. The CDR3 runs 19 residues. Germline-derived CDR1 and CDR2 are LGHNA and YSLEER. The CDR3 DNA reads as TGCGCCAGCAGCCAAGGTTTCATTAACAGACGAGTCTCCTACAATGAGCAGTTCTTC. Translating it yields CASSQGFINRRVSYNEQFF.

The V and J genes are TRBV10-1 and TRBJ2-5, with D perhaps matching TRBD2 (6 bases). The CDR3 sequence is 14 residues long. The germline CDR1 and CDR2 sequences are WNHNN and SYGVQD (reference sequence). V lost 2 bases and J lost 5, with 12 bases in between. CDR3 in DNA: TGCGCCAGCAGTGAGCAGGGACTGGCCGAGACCCAGTACTTC. It encodes CASSEQGLAETQYF.

The chain is built from TRBV7-8 and TRBJ2-3, with 8 nucleotides matching TRBD1. J lost 5 bases, V lost 5 bases, and 15 bases had no gene match. This CDR3 spans 17 amino acids. Germline CDR1 SGHVS, CDR2 FQNEAQ. CDR3 bases: TGTGCCAGCAGCGCACTTGGAGGTCAGGGGGCATTAGATACGCAGTATTTT. Translation: CASSALGGQGALDTQYF. The full variable domain, its missing parts supplied by reference TRBV7-8 and TRBJ2-3, is GAGVSQSPRYKVAKRGQDVALRCDPISGHVSLFWYQQALGQGPEFLTYFQNEAQLDKSGLPSDRFFAERPEGSVSTLKIQRTQQEDSAVYLCASSALGGQGALDTQYFGPGTRLTVL.

This rearrangement joins TRBV25-1 to TRBJ2-6, with D perhaps TRBD2 (5 bases). CDR1 is MGHDK and CDR2 is SYGVNS in the germline V gene. V gave up 6 bases and J gave up 4 bases, with 16 bases separating them. The CDR3 covers 16 residues. The CDR3 region has the DNA TGTGCCAGCAGGACCGGGATGGCGGGCGGGGCCAACGTCCTGACTTTC. Protein: CASRTGMAGGANVLTF.

The chain's CDR3 is CASSLGSGPNQPQHF. The DNA for the CDR3 is TGCGCCAGCAGCTTGGGTTCAGGCCCCAATCAGCCCCAGCATTTT. The chain is built from TRBV5-1 and TRBJ1-5; D is ambiguous. This CDR3 comprises 15 residues. V lost 0 bases and J 3 bases, leaving 10 bases between the germline ends. Germline V gene data show CDR1 as SGHRS and CDR2 as YFSETQ.

The rearrangement links TRBV2 to TRBJ1-2; D is possibly TRBD1 (6 bases). CDR3 length: 13 residues. V was clipped by 6 bases and J by 4 bases, with 12 bases between them. The V gene's germline CDR1 is SNHLY and CDR2 FYNNEI. Written as DNA, the CDR3 is TGTGCCAGCAGCTCACAGGGAAGCTATGGCTACACCTTC. Translating gives CASSSQGSYGYTF.

This CDR3 reads CASSQGGGANSPLHF. The CDR3 bases are TGCGCCAGCAGCCAAGGGGGAGGGGCGAATTCACCCCTCCACTTT. The V and J genes are TRBV4-3 and TRBJ1-6; D possibly corresponds to TRBD1 (5 bases). V lost 1 base and J 7 bases, leaving 11 bases between the germline ends. CDR3 size: 15 residues. Germline CDR1 is LGHNA and CDR2 is YSLEER.

CDR3 in amino acids: CASSFNRQETQYF. In DNA form, the CDR3 reads TGTGCCAGCAGCTTCAACAGGCAAGAGACCCAGTACTTC. This sequence joins TRBV7-2 and TRBJ2-5, with a tentative D call TRBD1 (5 bases). V was trimmed by 3 bases and J by 2 bases, leaving 7 bases between them. CDR1 SGHTA and CDR2 FQGNSA come from the germline V gene. CDR3 size: 13 residues.

The V call is TRBV7-8, the J call TRBJ1-6, with 7 bases identical to TRBD1. Germline V gene sequence: CDR1 SGHVS, CDR2 FQNEAQ. V gave up 5 bases and J gave up 4 bases; unmatched junction bases: 5. The CDR3 consists of 15 residues. CDR3 residues: CASSPRDSYNSPLHF. In DNA, the CDR3 is TGTGCCAGCAGCCCCCGGGACAGTTATAATTCACCCCTCCACTTT.

V and J are TRBV5-1 and TRBJ2-7; perhaps TRBD2 as D (5 bases). The V end was cut by 4 bases, the J end by 3 bases, with 14 bases between. CDR3 length equals 14 residues. CDR1 and CDR2 from the germline V gene are SGHRS and YFSETQ. The CDR3 loop reads CASSQAGIHYEQYF. CDR3 DNA: TGCGCCAGCAGCCAAGCCGGGATTCACTACGAGCAGTACTTC.

The rearrangement links TRBV4-2 to TRBJ2-7; D ambiguous. CDR1 is LGHNA and CDR2 is YNFKEQ in the germline V gene. The CDR3 runs 13 residues. The germline V and J ends were trimmed by 0 bases and 6 bases, with 9 bases remaining between them. CDR3 in amino acids: CASSQDNAVEQYF. The CDR3 bases are TGTGCCAGCAGCCAAGATAACGCGGTCGAGCAGTACTTC.

V usage is TRBV29-1 and J usage is TRBJ1-2; 9 nucleotides match TRBD1. V gave up 6 bases and J gave up 4 bases; unmatched junction bases: 6. The CDR3 is made up of 13 amino acids. From germline, CDR1 is SQVTM and CDR2 ANQGSEA. CDR3 nucleotides: TGCAGCGTCGCAATGGGACAGGGCTATGGCTACACCTTC. It codes for CSVAMGQGYGYTF.

Of note for this clone: The junction differs from germline at one of its ends, possibly a read error. This rearrangement joins TRBV5-4 to TRBJ2-3; weak D call: TRBD1 (5 bases). The CDR3 consists of 17 residues. Germline-derived CDR1 and CDR2 are SGHNT and YYREEE (reference sequence). The CDR3 coding sequence is TGTGCCAGCAGCTTGGCCGTGTTCCAAGGGGCGGCAGATACACAGTATTTT. It is translated as CASSLAVFQGAADTQYF.

The chain has TRBV5-6 and TRBJ2-1, with 7 bases aligning to TRBD2. V was clipped by 1 base and J by 0 bases; unmatched bases: 10. In germline, CDR1 is SGHDT, CDR2 YYEEEE. CDR3 size: 18 residues. CDR3 nucleotide sequence: TGTGCCAGCAGCTTGAGGGCTAGCGGCCAAAGCTCCTACAATGAGCAGTTCTTC. It specifies CASSLRASGQSSYNEQFF.

V and J are TRBV15 and TRBJ2-7; 10 nucleotides align to TRBD1. CDR1 and CDR2 (germline): LNHNV, YYDKDF (reference sequence). The CDR3 covers 16 residues. V dropped 0 bases and J dropped 5; count of bases not matched to a gene: 7. For the CDR3, the DNA is TGTGCCACCAGCAGAGATCCTGGGACAGGGGCCCACGAGCAGTACTTC. Amino acids: CATSRDPGTGAHEQYF.

CDR3 in amino acids: CASSRDRGSGELFF. The CDR3 nucleotides read TGTGCCAGTAGTAGGGACAGAGGATCCGGGGAGCTGTTTTTT. The J gene is TRBJ2-2, the V gene TRBV19, with 7 bases aligning to TRBD1. V gave up 4 bases and J gave up 6 bases; unmatched junction bases: 5. This CDR3 has 14 amino acids. Germline V gene sequence: CDR1 LNHDA, CDR2 SQIVND (reference sequence).